A single sample gave rise to the 24 T cell receptor beta chains below, sequenced in a study of cytomegalovirus exposure and HLA in healthy donors. In the PCR, 60 Vbeta and 13 Jbeta primers were used. Method: immunoSEQ multiplex PCR; TCRdb's copy keeps in-frame clones and lacks some. The table records approximately 190,000 clones, approximately 78% of them present only once. Sequencing was performed on PBMCs. The receptors shown here come from a woman aged 25 to 39 in good health and CMV-seropositive.

Turning to this clone: Other DNA sequences in this sample translate to the same CDR3. V is TRBV6-1 and J is TRBJ1-1; weak D call: TRBD1 (5 bases). CDR1 and CDR2 (germline): MNHNS, SASEGT. The CDR3 has 14 amino acids. Trimming pared 2 bases from V and 1 base from J, leaving 8 bases between. The CDR3 DNA reads as TGTGCCAGCAGTGAATGGGGCGGGAACACTGAAGCTTTCTTT. Its translation: CASSEWGGNTEAFF.

The genes are TRBV7-9 and TRBJ2-1, with TRBD2 matching over 15 bases. V trimming: 3 bases; J trimming: 12 bases; junction bases outside the gene matches: 6. Germline V lookup: CDR1 SEHNR, CDR2 FQNEAQ (reference sequence). The CDR3 contains 15 residues. CDR3 residues: CASSFRTSGGAVQFF. The DNA of the CDR3 is TGTGCCAGCAGCTTCCGGACTAGCGGGGGGGCCGTGCAGTTCTTC.

The chain joins TRBV28 to TRBJ2-5; tentative D call: TRBD2 (5 bases). The J call is in doubt because the DNA end fits TRBJ2-7 better. Germline CDR1 and CDR2: MDHEN and SYDVKM. The CDR3 sequence is 15 residues long. The CDR3 DNA sequence: TGTGCCAGCCCGGATAGTGGGAGTCTCTCCTACGAGCAGTACTTC. Translated, it gives CASPDSGSLSYEQYF.

The J gene is TRBJ2-7, the V gene TRBV2; 8 positions match TRBD2. The germline CDR1 and CDR2 sequences are SNHLY and FYNNEI. The CDR3 loop spans 15 amino acids. V lost 5 bases and J lost 1; bases outside the gene matches: 7. The CDR3 DNA is TGTGCCAGCAGTTTCACGGGGGGGCGATCCTACGAGCAGTACTTC. Translated, it gives CASSFTGGRSYEQYF.

The J gene is TRBJ1-5, the V gene TRBV6-5, with a tentative D call TRBD1 (5 bases). Germline CDR1 MNHEY, CDR2 SVGAGI. The CDR3 is 15 residues long. Trimming took off 5 bases at V and 2 bases at J, with 13 bases between the two ends. CDR3 sequence: CASSGEGGGNQPQHF. The CDR3 DNA reads TGTGCCAGCAGTGGGGAAGGAGGGGGCAATCAGCCCCAGCATTTT.

V usage is TRBV28 and J usage is TRBJ1-1; TRBD1 might be the D (5 bases). Germline V CDR1 and CDR2: MDHEN, SYDVKM. Trimming took off 7 bases at V and 1 base at J, with 16 bases between the two ends. This CDR3 region has 15 residues. CDR3 region: CASNLGGTGNTEAFF. CDR3 sequence (DNA): TGTGCCAGCAACCTCGGGGGGACGGGGAACACTGAAGCTTTCTTT.

This clone was counted ten times or more. The V call is TRBV5-4, the J call TRBJ2-2, with 7 bases fitting TRBD1. The CDR3 is made up of 15 amino acids. CDR1 and CDR2 (germline): SGHNT, YYREEE (reference sequence). The V segment lost 4 bases and the J segment 7 bases; nucleotides outside the gene matches: 10. CDR3 bases: TGTGCCAGCAGCCCAGAGACAGGGTATGTCGGGGAGCTGTTTTTT. This codes for CASSPETGYVGELFF.

The V call is TRBV11-2, the J call TRBJ2-5; the D is unclear. TRBJ2-7 explains the end of the DNA better; the J call may be wrong. The CDR3 extends over 15 amino acids. Germline lookup yields CDR1 SGHAT and CDR2 FQNNGV. CDR3 amino acids: CASSLEIGSSYEQYF. Here the CDR3 DNA reads TGTGCCAGCAGCTTAGAGATCGGTAGCTCCTACGAGCAGTACTTC.

V is TRBV11-2 and J is TRBJ2-7, with a weak D call TRBD1 (6 bases). CDR3 length equals 15 residues. Deletions cut 5 bases from V and 1 base from J, with 15 bases between. Germline CDR1 SGHAT, CDR2 FQNNGV. Here the CDR3 DNA reads TGTGCCAGCAGCATGAACAGGGACCCATCCTACGAGCAGTACTTC. Protein sequence: CASSMNRDPSYEQYF.

The rearrangement uses TRBV5-5 and TRBJ1-5; 10 bases are shared with TRBD1. V lost 3 bases and J lost 1; bases outside the gene matches: 7. Germline V lookup: CDR1 SGHKS, CDR2 YYEKEE (reference sequence). The CDR3 sequence is 17 residues long. CDR3 nucleotide sequence: TGTGCCAGCAGCTCTGGGGGACAGGGGAGGAGCAATCAGCCCCAGCATTTT. Its translation is CASSSGGQGRSNQPQHF.

The chain links TRBV11-2 to TRBJ1-1; D remains unclear. CDR1 and CDR2 from the germline V gene are SGHAT and FQNNGV. The CDR3 extends over 14 amino acids. V lost 0 bases and J 3 bases, leaving 8 bases between the germline ends. CDR3 region: CASSLDIRDTEAFF. CDR3 DNA: TGTGCCAGCAGCTTAGATATCCGGGACACTGAAGCTTTCTTT.

Only one count was recorded for this clone. The junction departs from germline at one end; a sequencing error may be responsible. The rearrangement links TRBV7-9 to TRBJ1-1; D uncertain. The CDR3 consists of 16 residues. Germline V lookup: CDR1 SEHNR, CDR2 FQNEAQ (reference sequence). The CDR3 spells CSSSLGRAGLNTEAFF. DNA for the CDR3: TGTTCCAGCAGCTTAGGGCGGGCAGGCTTGAACACTGAAGCTTTCTTT. The variable domain in full, with the rest retrieved from reference TRBV7-9 and TRBJ1-1, is DTGVSQNPRHKITKRGQNVTFRCDPISEHNRLYWYRQTLGQGPEFLTYFQNEAQLEKSRLLSDRFSAERPKGSFSTLEIQRTEQGDSAMYLCSSSLGRAGLNTEAFFGQGTRLTVV.

This chain connects TRBV6-5 to TRBJ2-7, with 9 bases identical to TRBD1. CDR1 and CDR2 (germline): MNHEY, SVGAGI. V lost 6 bases, J lost 2 bases, and 11 bases stayed unmatched. The CDR3 extends over 16 amino acids. DNA of the CDR3: TGTGCCAGCAGCTACGGGGGACAGGGCTCAACCTACGAGCAGTACTTC. Amino acid sequence: CASSYGGQGSTYEQYF.

This clone was observed a handful of times. The V gene is TRBV28, the J gene TRBJ2-7; TRBD1 aligns across 8 bases. J lost 2 bases, V lost 5 bases, and 5 bases had no gene match. The CDR3 consists of 14 residues. CDR1 and CDR2 from the germline V gene are MDHEN and SYDVKM. The CDR3 region is CASSPGQGTYEQYF. The CDR3 DNA follows: TGTGCCAGCAGTCCCGGACAGGGAACCTACGAGCAGTACTTC.

V usage is TRBV7-6 and J usage is TRBJ2-7; 9 nucleotides match TRBD1. J lost 6 bases, V lost 7 bases, and 10 bases had no gene match. Germline V gene sequence: CDR1 SGHVS, CDR2 FNYEAQ. CDR3 length equals 14 residues. CDR3 nucleotide sequence: TGTGCCAGCACCACTTCCGGGACAGGGCGCGAGCAGTACTTC. Protein product: CASTTSGTGREQYF.

This rearrangement joins TRBV2 to TRBJ2-2, with a tentative D call TRBD1 (6 bases). CDR1 SNHLY and CDR2 FYNNEI come from the germline V gene. This CDR3 has 15 residues. Trimming removed 4 bases at V and 1 base at J, with 10 bases between. CDR3 coding DNA: TGTGCCAGCAGTGTAGAGACAGGGAACACCGGGGAGCTGTTTTTT. Protein: CASSVETGNTGELFF.

This clone appeared a few times. The chain has TRBV19 and TRBJ2-7; D is undetermined. V dropped 0 bases and J dropped 0 bases, with 9 bases sitting between them. The V gene's germline CDR1 is LNHDA and CDR2 SQIVND (reference sequence). The CDR3 extends over 15 amino acids. The CDR3 is CASSIEKRSSYEQYF. The CDR3 DNA follows: TGTGCCAGTAGTATAGAAAAGCGCAGCTCCTACGAGCAGTACTTC. The variable domain in full, completed from reference TRBV19 and TRBJ2-7, reads DGGITQSPKYLFRKEGQNVTLSCEQNLNHDAMYWYRQDPGQGLRLIYYSQIVNDFQKGDIAEGYSVSREKKESFPLTVTSAQKNPTAFYLCASSIEKRSSYEQYFGPGTRLTVT.

The V gene is TRBV9, the J gene TRBJ2-4; TRBD2 might be the D (5 bases). V lost 2 bases and J lost 6, with 12 bases in between. Germline lookup yields CDR1 SGDLS and CDR2 YYNGEE. The CDR3 totals 14 residues. Here the CDR3 DNA reads TGTGCCAGCAGCGTCGACCGGGATGGAAACATTCAGTACTTC. This sequence encodes CASSVDRDGNIQYF.

Notes on this clone: An end of the junction differs from the germline gene, which may be a read error. This chain links TRBV7-9 with TRBJ2-6, with 7 bases aligning to TRBD1. Germline values: CDR1 SEHNR, CDR2 FQNEAQ (reference sequence). This CDR3 contains 12 residues. The CDR3 DNA sequence: TGTGCCAGCAGCCACCTCGGAGGACAGGCTTTCTTC. Translating gives CASSHLGGQAFF.

In this sample, this clone turned up many times. The rearrangement joins TRBV7-9 to TRBJ2-7; a weak D match, TRBD2 (5 bases). Trimming removed 4 bases at V and 0 bases at J, with 10 bases between. This CDR3 is built from 14 residues. The germline gives CDR1 SEHNR, CDR2 FQNEAQ (reference sequence). The CDR3 bases are TGTGCCAGCAGCTCCTGGACTGCCTCCTACGAGCAGTACTTC. Its translation: CASSSWTASYEQYF.

This clone turned up a few times. V gene TRBV10-3 combines with J gene TRBJ2-7; 8 bases map to TRBD1. The junction had 8 bases not matched to a gene; V was cut back by 7 bases and J by 0 bases. From germline, CDR1 is ENHRY and CDR2 SYGVKD. The CDR3 runs to 15 residues. The CDR3, as DNA: TGTGCCATCAAGACCGGGACAGGAAGCTCCTACGAGCAGTACTTC. Residues: CAIKTGTGSSYEQYF.

The J gene is TRBJ2-1, the V gene TRBV7-2, with TRBD2 as a possible D gene (6 bases). The CDR3 is made up of 15 amino acids. V lost 1 base, J lost 7 bases, and 14 bases lay in between. From germline, CDR1 is SGHTA and CDR2 FQGNSA. The CDR3 spells CASSLVGLAMNEQFF. The CDR3 DNA reads as TGTGCCAGCAGCTTAGTCGGCCTAGCGATGAATGAGCAGTTCTTC.

The chain employs TRBV5-4 and TRBJ1-3; 8 bases match TRBD1. Unmatched junction bases numbered 16, after V lost 4 bases and J lost 7 bases. CDR3 length: 17 amino acids. Germline V gene data show CDR1 as SGHNT and CDR2 as YYREEE (reference sequence). The CDR3 sequence is CASSIPKGRGRGNTIYF. For the CDR3, the DNA is TGTGCCAGCAGCATTCCGAAAGGCAGGGGGCGCGGGAACACCATATATTTT. Full variable domain (outside the CDR3, taken from reference TRBV5-4 and TRBJ1-3): ETGVTQSPTHLIKTRGQQVTLRCSSQSGHNTVSWYQQALGQGPQFIFQYYREEENGRGNFPPRFSGLQFPNYSSELNVNALELDDSALYLCASSIPKGRGRGNTIYFGEGSWLTVV.

The rearrangement links TRBV5-1 to TRBJ2-1; D call uncertain. Germline CDR1 SGHRS, CDR2 YFSETQ. V lost 2 bases and J lost 9, with 12 bases in between. The CDR3 length is 13 residues. DNA of the CDR3: TGCGCCAGCAGCTTCCCTGGGCAGGCTGAGCAGTTCTTC. Its protein is CASSFPGQAEQFF.